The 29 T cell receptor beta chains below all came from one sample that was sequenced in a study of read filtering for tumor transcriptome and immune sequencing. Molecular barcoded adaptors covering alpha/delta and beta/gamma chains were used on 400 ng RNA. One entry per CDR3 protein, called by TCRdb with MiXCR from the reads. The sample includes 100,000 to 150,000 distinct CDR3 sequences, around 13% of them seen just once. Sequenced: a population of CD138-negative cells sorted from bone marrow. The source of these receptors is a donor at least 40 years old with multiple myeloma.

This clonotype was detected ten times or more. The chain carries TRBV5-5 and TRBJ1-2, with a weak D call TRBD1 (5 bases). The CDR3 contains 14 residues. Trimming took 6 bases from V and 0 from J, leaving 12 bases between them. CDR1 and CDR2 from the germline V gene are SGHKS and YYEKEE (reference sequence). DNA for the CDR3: TGTGCCAGCATCGAAACGACAGCTAACTATGGCTACACCTTC. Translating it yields CASIETTANYGYTF.

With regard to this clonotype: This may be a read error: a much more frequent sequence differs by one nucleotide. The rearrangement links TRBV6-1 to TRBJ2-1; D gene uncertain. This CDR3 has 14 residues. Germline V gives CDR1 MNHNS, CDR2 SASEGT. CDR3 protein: CASSPVSSCNEQFF. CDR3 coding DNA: TGTGCCAGCAGTCCGGTGAGCTCCTGCAATGAGCAGTTCTTC.

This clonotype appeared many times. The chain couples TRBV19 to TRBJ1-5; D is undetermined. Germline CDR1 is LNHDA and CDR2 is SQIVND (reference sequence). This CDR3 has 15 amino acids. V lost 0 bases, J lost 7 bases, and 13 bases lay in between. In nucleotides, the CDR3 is TGTGCCAGTAGTATAGACAGGACGAGCAGACAGCCCCAGCATTTT. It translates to CASSIDRTSRQPQHF.

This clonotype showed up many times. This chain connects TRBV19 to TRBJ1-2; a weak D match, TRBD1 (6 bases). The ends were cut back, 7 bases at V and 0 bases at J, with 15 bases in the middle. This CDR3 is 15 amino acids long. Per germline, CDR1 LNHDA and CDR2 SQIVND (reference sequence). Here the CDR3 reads CASKPPTGANYGYTF. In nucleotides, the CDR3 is TGTGCCAGTAAACCCCCGACAGGCGCTAACTATGGCTACACCTTC.

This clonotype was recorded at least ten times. CDR3 nucleotide sequence: TGCGCCAGCAGCACCGGGACAGGGAACACTGAAGCTTTCTTT. It codes for CASSTGTGNTEAFF. This chain joins TRBV5-1 and TRBJ1-1; TRBD1 matches at 8 bases. The trim removed 4 bases at V and 1 base at J, leaving 3 bases unmatched. The CDR3 is 14 residues long. Germline-derived CDR1 and CDR2 are SGHRS and YFSETQ.

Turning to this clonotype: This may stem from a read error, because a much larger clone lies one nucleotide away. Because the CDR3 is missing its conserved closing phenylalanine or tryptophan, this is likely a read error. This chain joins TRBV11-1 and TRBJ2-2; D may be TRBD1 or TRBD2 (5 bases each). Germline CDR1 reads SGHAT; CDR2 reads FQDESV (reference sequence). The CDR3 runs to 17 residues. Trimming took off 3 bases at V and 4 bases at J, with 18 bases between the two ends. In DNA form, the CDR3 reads TGTGCCAGCAGCTTCGACTCCGGGGCCAAGTCCACCGGGGAGCTGTTTTTA. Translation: CASSFDSGAKSTGELFL.

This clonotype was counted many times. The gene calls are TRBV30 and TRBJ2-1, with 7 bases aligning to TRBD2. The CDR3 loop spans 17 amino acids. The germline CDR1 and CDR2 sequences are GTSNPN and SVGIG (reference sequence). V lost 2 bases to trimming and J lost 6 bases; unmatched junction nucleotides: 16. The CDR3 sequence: CAWSSQSAGAKINEQFF. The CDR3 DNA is TGTGCCTGGAGTTCCCAATCGGCGGGAGCGAAAATCAATGAGCAGTTCTTC. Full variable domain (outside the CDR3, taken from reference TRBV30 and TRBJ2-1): SQTIHQWPATLVQPVGSPLSLECTVEGTSNPNLYWYRQAAGRGLQLLFYSVGIGQISSEVPQNLSASRPQDRQFILSSKKLLLSDSGFYLCAWSSQSAGAKINEQFFGPGTRLTVL.

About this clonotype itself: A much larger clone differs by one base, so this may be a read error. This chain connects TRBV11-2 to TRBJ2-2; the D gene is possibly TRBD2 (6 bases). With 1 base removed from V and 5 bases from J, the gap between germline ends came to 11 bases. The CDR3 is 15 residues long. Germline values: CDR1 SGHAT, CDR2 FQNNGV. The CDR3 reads CASSLVRGSTGELFF. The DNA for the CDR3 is TGTGCCAGCAGCTTAGTCCGGGGGTCGACCGGGGAGCTGTTTTTT.

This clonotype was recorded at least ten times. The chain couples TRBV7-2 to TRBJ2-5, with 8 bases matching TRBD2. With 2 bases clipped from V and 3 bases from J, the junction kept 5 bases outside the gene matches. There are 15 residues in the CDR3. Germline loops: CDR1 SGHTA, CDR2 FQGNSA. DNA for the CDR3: TGTGCCAGCAGCTTAAGACTAGCGAGCAAAGAGACCCAGTACTTC. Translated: CASSLRLASKETQYF.

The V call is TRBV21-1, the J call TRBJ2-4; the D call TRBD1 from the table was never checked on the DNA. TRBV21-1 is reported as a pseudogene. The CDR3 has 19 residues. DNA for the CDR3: TGTGCCAGCAGCAATGGAAGGAAGGGGGCGCGGGGATCCAAAAACATTCAGTACTTC. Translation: CASSNGRKGARGSKNIQYF.

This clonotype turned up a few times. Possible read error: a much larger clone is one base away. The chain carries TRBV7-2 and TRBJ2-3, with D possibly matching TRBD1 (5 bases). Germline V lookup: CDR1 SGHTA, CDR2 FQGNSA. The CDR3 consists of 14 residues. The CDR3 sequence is CAGRALEGTDTQYF. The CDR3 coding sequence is TGTGCCGGCAGGGCCTTAGAGGGCACAGATACGCAGTATTTT. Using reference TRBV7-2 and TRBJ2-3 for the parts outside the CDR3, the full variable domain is GAGVSQSPSNKVTEKGKDVELRCDPISGHTALYWYRQSLGQGLEFLIYFQGNSAPDKSGLPSDRFSAERTGGSVSTLTIQRTQQEDSAVYLCAGRALEGTDTQYFGPGTRLTVL.

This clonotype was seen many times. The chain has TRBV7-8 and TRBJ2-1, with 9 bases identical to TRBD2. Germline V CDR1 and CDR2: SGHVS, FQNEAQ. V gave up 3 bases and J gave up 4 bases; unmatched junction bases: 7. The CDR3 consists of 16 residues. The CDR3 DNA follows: TGTGCCAGCAGCTTGTCCGGGACTAGCCCTTACAATGAGCAGTTCTTC. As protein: CASSLSGTSPYNEQFF.

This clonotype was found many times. The CDR3 protein is CASSLTGTAYEQYF. CDR3 DNA: TGTGCCAGCAGTTTAACCGGGACAGCTTACGAGCAGTACTTC. J is TRBJ2-7 and V is TRBV28; TRBD1 matches at 7 bases. The CDR3 has 14 amino acids. V shed 2 bases and J 4 bases; nucleotides not matched to a gene: 5. Looked up from germline, CDR1 is MDHEN and CDR2 is SYDVKM.

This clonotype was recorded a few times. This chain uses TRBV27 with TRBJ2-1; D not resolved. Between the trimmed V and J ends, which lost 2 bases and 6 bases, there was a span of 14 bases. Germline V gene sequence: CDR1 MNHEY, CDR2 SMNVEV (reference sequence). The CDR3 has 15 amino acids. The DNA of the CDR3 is TGTGCCAGCAGTTTAGGGCCCCCGGACCGCAATGAGCAGTTCTTC. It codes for CASSLGPPDRNEQFF.

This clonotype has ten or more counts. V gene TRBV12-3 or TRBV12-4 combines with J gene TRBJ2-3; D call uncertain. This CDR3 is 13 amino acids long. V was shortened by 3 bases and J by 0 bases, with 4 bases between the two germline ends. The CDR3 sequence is CASSFSSTDTQYF. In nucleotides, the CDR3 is TGTGCCAGCAGTTTTAGTAGCACAGATACGCAGTATTTT.

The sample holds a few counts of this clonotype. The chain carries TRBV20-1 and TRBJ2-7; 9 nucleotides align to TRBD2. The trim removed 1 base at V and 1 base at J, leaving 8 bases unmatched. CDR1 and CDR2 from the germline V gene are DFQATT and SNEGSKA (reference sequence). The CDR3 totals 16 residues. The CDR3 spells CSARGGDSGSSYEQYF. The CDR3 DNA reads TGCAGTGCTAGAGGCGGAGATAGCGGGAGTTCCTACGAGCAGTACTTC.

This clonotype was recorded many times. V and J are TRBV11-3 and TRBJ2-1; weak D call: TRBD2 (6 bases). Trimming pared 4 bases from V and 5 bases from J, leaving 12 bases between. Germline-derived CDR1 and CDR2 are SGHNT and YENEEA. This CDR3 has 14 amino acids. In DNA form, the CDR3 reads TGTGCCAGCAGCTCAACCGGGACTCACAATGAGCAGTTCTTC. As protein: CASSSTGTHNEQFF.

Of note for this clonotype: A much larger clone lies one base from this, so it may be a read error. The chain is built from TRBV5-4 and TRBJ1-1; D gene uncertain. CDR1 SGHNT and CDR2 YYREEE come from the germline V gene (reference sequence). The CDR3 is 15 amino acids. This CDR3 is CASSFVQAMNTEASF. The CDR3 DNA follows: TGTGCCAGCAGCTTCGTCCAGGCTATGAACACTGAAGCTTCCTTT.

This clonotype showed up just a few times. The CDR3 here is CASSQDPPGRVGTDTQYF. CDR3 coding DNA: TGCGCCAGCAGCCAAGATCCCCCAGGGCGTGTGGGCACAGATACGCAGTATTTT. This sequence joins TRBV4-1 and TRBJ2-3; D is possibly TRBD1 (5 bases). Per the germline V gene, CDR1 is MGHRA and CDR2 is YSYEKL. The CDR3 consists of 18 residues. V was cut by 0 bases and J by 1 base, with 17 bases left in between.

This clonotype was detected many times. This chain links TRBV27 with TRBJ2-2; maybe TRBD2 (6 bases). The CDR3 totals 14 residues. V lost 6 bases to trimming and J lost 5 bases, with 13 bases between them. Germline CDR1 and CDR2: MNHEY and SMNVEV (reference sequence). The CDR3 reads CASSSAGKTGELFF. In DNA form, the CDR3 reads TGTGCCAGCAGCAGTGCGGGGAAGACCGGGGAGCTGTTTTTT.

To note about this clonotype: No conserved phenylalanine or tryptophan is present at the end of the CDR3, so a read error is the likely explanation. The DNA of the CDR3 is TGTGCCAGCAGCTCAACCGGGACAGGGGGTGACAATGAGCAGTTCCTC. As protein: CASSSTGTGGDNEQFL. The chain combines TRBV7-2 with TRBJ2-1; 11 nucleotides match TRBD1. Germline lookup yields CDR1 SGHTA and CDR2 FQGNSA. J gave up 5 bases and V 4 bases, and 7 bases lay outside the gene matches. This CDR3 region has 16 residues.

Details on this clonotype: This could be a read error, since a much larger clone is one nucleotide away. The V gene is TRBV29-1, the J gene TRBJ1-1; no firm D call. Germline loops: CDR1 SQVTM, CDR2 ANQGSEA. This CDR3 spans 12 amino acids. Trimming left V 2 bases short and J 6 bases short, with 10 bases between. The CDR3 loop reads CSVELGSAEAFF. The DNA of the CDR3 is TGCAGCGTTGAACTGGGAAGCGCTGAAGCTTTCTTT.

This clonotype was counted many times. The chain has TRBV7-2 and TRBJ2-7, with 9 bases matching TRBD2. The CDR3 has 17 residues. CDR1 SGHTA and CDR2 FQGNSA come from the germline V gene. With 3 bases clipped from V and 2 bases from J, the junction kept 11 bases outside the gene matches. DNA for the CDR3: TGTGCCAGCAGCTTGGAGTGGCTAGCGGGAACGCCCTACGAGCAGTACTTC. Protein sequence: CASSLEWLAGTPYEQYF.

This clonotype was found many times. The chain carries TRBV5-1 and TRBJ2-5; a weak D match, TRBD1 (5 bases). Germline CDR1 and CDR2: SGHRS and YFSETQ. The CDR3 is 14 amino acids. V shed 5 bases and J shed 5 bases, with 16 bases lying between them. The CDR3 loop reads CASSQGPTSETQYF. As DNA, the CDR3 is TGCGCCAGCAGTCAGGGTCCTACAAGCGAGACCCAGTACTTC.

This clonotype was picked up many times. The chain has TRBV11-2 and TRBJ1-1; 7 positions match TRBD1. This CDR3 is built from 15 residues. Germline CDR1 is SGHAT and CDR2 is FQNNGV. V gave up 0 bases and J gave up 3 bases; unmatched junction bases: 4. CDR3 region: CASSLEPTGYTEAFF. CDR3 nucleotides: TGTGCCAGCAGCTTAGAGCCGACAGGGTACACTGAAGCTTTCTTT.

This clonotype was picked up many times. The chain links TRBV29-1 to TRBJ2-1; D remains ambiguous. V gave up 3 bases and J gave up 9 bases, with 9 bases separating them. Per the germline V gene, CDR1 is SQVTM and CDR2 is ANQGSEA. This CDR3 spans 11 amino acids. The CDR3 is CSVESHVEQFF. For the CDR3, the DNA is TGCAGCGTTGAGTCCCATGTTGAGCAGTTCTTC.

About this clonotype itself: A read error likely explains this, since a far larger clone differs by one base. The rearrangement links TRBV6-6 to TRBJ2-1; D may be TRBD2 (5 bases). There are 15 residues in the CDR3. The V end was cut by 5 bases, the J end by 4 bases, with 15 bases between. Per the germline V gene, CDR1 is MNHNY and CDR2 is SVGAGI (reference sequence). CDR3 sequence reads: CASSGDSEAYNEQFF. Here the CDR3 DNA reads TGTGCCAGCAGTGGGGATAGCGAGGCTTACAATGAGCAGTTCTTC.

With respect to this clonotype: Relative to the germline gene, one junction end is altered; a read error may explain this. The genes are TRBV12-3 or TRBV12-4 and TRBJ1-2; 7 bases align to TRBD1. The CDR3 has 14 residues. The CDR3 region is CASSLGSGQPVSAF. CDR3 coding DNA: TGTGCCAGCAGTTTAGGTTCGGGACAGCCGGTGTCCGCCTTC.

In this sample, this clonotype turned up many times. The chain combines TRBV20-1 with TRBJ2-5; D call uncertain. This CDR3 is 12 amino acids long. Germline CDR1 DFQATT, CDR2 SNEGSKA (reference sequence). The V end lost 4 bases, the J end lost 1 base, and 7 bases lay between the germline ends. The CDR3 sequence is CSAIALQETQYF. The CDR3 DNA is TGCAGTGCTATTGCGCTCCAAGAGACCCAGTACTTC.